These T cell receptor beta chains were read from a single sample in a study of T cells in narcolepsy. The table came from immunoSEQ multiplex PCR; TCRdb's copy has only in-frame clones and leaves some out. This table holds some 30,000 clones, about four fifths found once. Sample: CD45RA- memory CD4+ T cells from PBMCs. The receptors stem from a human donor with narcolepsy. Both conserved end residues are part of each CDR3. A D gene is named only where the DNA matches it firmly. Size values are once, few and many counts, or a class for expanded clones, and some rows have none.

V gene	J gene	D gene	clone size	CDR3 protein	CDR3 DNA
TRBV27	TRBJ1-5	-	-	CASSLQGGLMSNQPQHF	TGTGCCAGCAGTTTACAGGGTGGCCTGATGAGCAATCAGCCCCAGCATTTT
TRBV5-4	TRBJ1-4	-	-	CASSLGGKAEKLFF	TGTGCCAGCAGCTTGGGAGGGAAAGCAGAAAAACTGTTTTTT
TRBV7-2	TRBJ1-6	TRBD1	-	CASSLQGQGVSPLHF	TGTGCCAGCAGCTTACAGGGACAGGGAGTCTCACCCCTCCACTTT
TRBV14	TRBJ2-2	-	-	CASSQDPRRGTHTGELFF	TGTGCCAGCAGCCAAGATCCGCGCAGGGGGACTCACACCGGGGAGCTGTTTTTT
TRBV7-2	TRBJ2-1	-	-	CASSLEASLGNEQFF	TGTGCCAGCAGCCTAGAGGCTAGCCTTGGCAATGAGCAGTTCTTC
TRBV7-8	TRBJ2-3	TRBD1	-	CASSFRRGGADTQYF	TGTGCCAGCAGCTTCCGCCGAGGGGGCGCAGATACGCAGTATTTT
TRBV4-1	TRBJ2-3	TRBD2	-	CASSPLPGAGGNTQYF	TGCGCCAGCAGCCCACTCCCAGGGGCGGGGGGGAATACGCAGTATTTT
TRBV7-2	TRBJ1-2	-	-	CASSSGDGRRGYTF	TGTGCCAGCAGCTCTGGAGACGGCCGAAGGGGCTACACCTTC
TRBV15	TRBJ1-2	TRBD1	-	CATSGYGTDDYGYTF	TGTGCCACCAGCGGATACGGGACAGACGACTATGGCTACACCTTC
TRBV5-1	TRBJ2-5	-	-	CASSLAGTGKETQYF	TGCGCCAGCAGCTTGGCGGGGACTGGGAAAGAGACCCAGTACTTC
TRBV5-6	TRBJ2-1	-	-	CASSLERYNEQFF	TGTGCCAGCAGCTTGGAGCGGTACAATGAGCAGTTCTTC
TRBV6-1	TRBJ2-3	TRBD2	-	CASSEQRGASTDTQYF	TGTGCCAGCAGTGAACAGCGGGGTGCTAGCACAGATACGCAGTATTTT
TRBV19	TRBJ1-4	-	-	CASSWEATNEKLFF	TGTGCCAGTAGTTGGGAGGCAACTAATGAAAAACTGTTTTTT
TRBV7-9	TRBJ2-3	-	once	CASSLGVGGDTQYF	TGTGCCAGCAGCTTAGGTGTAGGGGGGGATACGCAGTATTTT
TRBV29-1	TRBJ2-3	-	-	CSEGGGELDTQYF	TGCAGCGAGGGGGGTGGAGAGTTAGATACGCAGTATTTT
TRBV7-2	TRBJ2-5	TRBD1	-	CASRGQGLKTQYF	TGTGCCAGCAGAGGACAGGGGTTAAAGACCCAGTACTTC
TRBV2	TRBJ1-5	TRBD1	-	CASSPPGGQPQHF	TGTGCCAGCAGTCCCCCAGGGGGACAGCCCCAGCATTTT